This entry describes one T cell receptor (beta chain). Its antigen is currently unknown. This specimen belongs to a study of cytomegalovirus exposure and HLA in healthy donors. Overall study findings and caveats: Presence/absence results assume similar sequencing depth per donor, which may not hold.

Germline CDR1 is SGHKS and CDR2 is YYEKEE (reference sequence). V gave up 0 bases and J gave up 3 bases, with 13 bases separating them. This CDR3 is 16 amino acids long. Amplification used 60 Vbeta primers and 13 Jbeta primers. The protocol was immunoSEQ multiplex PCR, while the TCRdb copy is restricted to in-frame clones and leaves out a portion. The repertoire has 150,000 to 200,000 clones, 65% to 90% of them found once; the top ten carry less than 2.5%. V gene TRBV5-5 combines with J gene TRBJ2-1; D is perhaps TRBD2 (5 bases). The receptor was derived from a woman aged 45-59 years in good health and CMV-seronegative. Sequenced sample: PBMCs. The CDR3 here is CASSLVISGFYNEQFF. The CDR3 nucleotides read TGTGCCAGCAGCTTGGTTATCTCGGGGTTCTACAATGAGCAGTTCTTC.